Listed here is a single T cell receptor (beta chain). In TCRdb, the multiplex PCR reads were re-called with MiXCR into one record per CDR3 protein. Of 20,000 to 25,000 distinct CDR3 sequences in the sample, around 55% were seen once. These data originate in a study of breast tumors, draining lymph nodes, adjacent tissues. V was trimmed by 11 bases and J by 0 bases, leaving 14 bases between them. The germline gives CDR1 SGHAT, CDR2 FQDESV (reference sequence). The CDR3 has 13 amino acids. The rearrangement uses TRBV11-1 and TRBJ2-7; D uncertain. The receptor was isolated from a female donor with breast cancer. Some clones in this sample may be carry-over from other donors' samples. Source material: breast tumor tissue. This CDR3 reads CAQDILRSYEQYV. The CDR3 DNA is TGTGCCCAAGACATCCTCCGCTCCTACGAGCAGTACGTC.